This section outlines one T cell receptor (beta chain) sequence together with its context. This sample is drawn from a study of shared T cell receptors in the human thymus. Only in-frame clones appear in the TCRdb table, and some are missing; sequencing was by immunoSEQ multiplex PCR. The data contain 500,000 to 750,000 clones, roughly 88% of them singletons. The CDR3 sequence is 14 residues long. V was cut by 6 bases and J by 0 bases, with 12 bases left in between. Germline V CDR1 and CDR2: MNHNS, SASEGT. The sample also formed part of further work on human thymus T cells. As reported in that work: Healthy Finnish infants undergoing corrective surgery for congenital heart defects were the donors. Thymic and blood repertoires seemed to show skewed V and J gene use. Unrelated individuals had highly overlapping thymic repertoires, as reported in related research.

The TCR comes from a boy under three years old with a congenital heart defect. V gene TRBV6-1 combines with J gene TRBJ2-7, with D perhaps matching TRBD2 (6 bases). Source material: thymocytes. Here the CDR3 reads CASRESGYSYEQYF. CDR3 sequence (DNA): TGTGCCAGCAGAGAAAGCGGGTACTCCTACGAGCAGTACTTC.